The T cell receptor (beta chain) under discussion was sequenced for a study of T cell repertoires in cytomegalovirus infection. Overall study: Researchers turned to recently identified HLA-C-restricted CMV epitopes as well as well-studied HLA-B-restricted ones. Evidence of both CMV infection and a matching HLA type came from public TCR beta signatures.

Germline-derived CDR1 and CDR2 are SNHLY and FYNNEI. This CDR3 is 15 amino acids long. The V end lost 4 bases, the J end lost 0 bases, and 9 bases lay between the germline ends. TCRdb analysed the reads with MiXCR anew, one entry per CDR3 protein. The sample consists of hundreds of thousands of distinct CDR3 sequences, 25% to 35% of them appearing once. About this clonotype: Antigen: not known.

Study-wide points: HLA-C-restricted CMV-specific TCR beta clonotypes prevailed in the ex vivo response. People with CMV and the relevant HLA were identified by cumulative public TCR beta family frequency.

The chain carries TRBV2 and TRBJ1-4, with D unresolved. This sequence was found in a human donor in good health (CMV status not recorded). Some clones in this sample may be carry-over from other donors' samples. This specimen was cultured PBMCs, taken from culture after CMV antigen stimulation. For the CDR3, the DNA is TGTGCCAGCAGTGTCGTCCTAACAACTAATGAAAAACTGTTTTTT. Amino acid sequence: CASSVVLTTNEKLFF. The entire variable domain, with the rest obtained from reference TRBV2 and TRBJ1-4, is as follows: EPEVTQTPSHQVTQMGQEVILRCVPISNHLYFYWYRQILGQKVEFLVSFYNNEISEKSEIFDDQFSVERPDGSNFTLKIRSTKLEDSAMYFCASSVVLTTNEKLFFGSGTQLSVL.